This T cell receptor (beta chain) was identified in a study of blood T cell repertoires in COVID-19. At the level of the study: Sites in the United States, Italy and Spain provided acute and convalescent COVID-19 samples.

Germline assignment: CDR1 SGHVS and CDR2 FNYEAQ. V lost 5 bases and J lost 4; bases outside the gene matches: 16. CDR3 length equals 19 residues. Original analysis: Amplified reference gene primers provided the basis for estimating nucleated cell counts. Libraries were prepared by immunoSEQ multiplex PCR; TCRdb keeps only in-frame clonotypes and omits some of them. V and J calls plus clone size are reproduced from that table; the DNA served to infer D and trimming. The sample lists some 290,000 clones; 85% to 95% were seen once. Recruitment covered 20 to 25 US areas and drew participants whose ages spanned roughly 18 to 90 years. Someone with COVID-19 had been met by exposed participants within 2 weeks before study entry.

The gene calls are TRBV7-6 and TRBJ2-2; the match to TRBD2 covers 10 bases. This clonotype was sampled from a woman under 40 who had been exposed to COVID-19. The sample taken for sequencing was PBMCs or T cells enriched from blood (not recorded which). The CDR3 region is CASSPGNGKRGGRTGELFF. Here the CDR3 DNA reads TGTGCCAGCAGCCCAGGGAACGGCAAGCGGGGGGGCCGCACCGGGGAGCTGTTTTTT. The full variable domain, completed using reference TRBV7-6 and TRBJ2-2, is GAGVSQSPRYKVTKRGQDVALRCDPISGHVSLYWYRQALGQGPEFLTYFNYEAQQDKSGLPNDRFSAERPEGSISTLTIQRTEQRDSAMYRCASSPGNGKRGGRTGELFFGEGSRLTVL.